Following are 9 T cell receptor beta chains from one sample sequenced in a study of blood T cell repertoires in COVID-19. Data came from immunoSEQ multiplex PCR; TCRdb stores just in-frame clones and leaves some out. The repertoire holds roughly 150,000 clones, with 87% as singletons. Sequenced input: peripheral blood. The receptors derive from a human donor in a cohort sampled during active COVID-19.

This sequence joins TRBV30 and TRBJ2-1; the D is unclear. The V gene's germline CDR1 is GTSNPN and CDR2 SVGIG (reference sequence). V was shortened by 3 bases and J by 0 bases, with 12 bases between the two germline ends. The CDR3 extends over 15 amino acids. The CDR3 DNA sequence: TGTGCCTGGAGCGGCCCCCGGAGCTCCTACAATGAGCAGTTCTTC. The encoded protein is CAWSGPRSSYNEQFF.

The chain couples TRBV7-9 to TRBJ2-1; D is ambiguous. Germline loops: CDR1 SEHNR, CDR2 FQNEAQ (reference sequence). Trimming took off 6 bases at V and 5 bases at J, with 8 bases between the two ends. The CDR3 runs 12 residues. This CDR3 is CASRDTDNEQFF. The CDR3 DNA follows: TGTGCCAGCAGGGATACAGACAATGAGCAGTTCTTC.

The chain combines TRBV5-6 with TRBJ2-2; TRBD2 matches 11 bases. The CDR3 is 18 amino acids. With 0 bases clipped from V and 5 bases from J, the junction kept 9 bases outside the gene matches. In germline, CDR1 is SGHDT, CDR2 YYEEEE. CDR3 loop: CASSLAGTSGRQTGELFF. In DNA form, the CDR3 reads TGTGCCAGCAGCTTGGCCGGAACTAGCGGGAGACAGACCGGGGAGCTGTTTTTT.

The genes are TRBV28 and TRBJ1-1, with TRBD1 identical over 7 bases. The J segment lost 4 bases and the V segment lost 2 bases, leaving 7 bases of the junction unmatched. Germline V gives CDR1 MDHEN, CDR2 SYDVKM. This CDR3 has 15 residues. The CDR3 nucleotides are TGTGCCAGCAGTTTAGCGACAGGGTGGGTCACTGAAGCTTTCTTT. Amino acids: CASSLATGWVTEAFF.

J is TRBJ2-5 and V is TRBV19; tentatively, D is TRBD1 (6 bases). V lost 0 bases and J lost 3, with 8 bases in between. This CDR3 comprises 14 residues. Germline CDR1 reads LNHDA; CDR2 reads SQIVND (reference sequence). For the CDR3, the DNA is TGTGCCAGTAGTATAGAGCACAGGGAAGAGACCCAGTACTTC. Amino acids: CASSIEHREETQYF.

The chain combines TRBV7-8 with TRBJ2-3; D remains ambiguous. This CDR3 spans 14 amino acids. Germline CDR1 is SGHVS and CDR2 is FQNEAQ. Trimming removed 5 bases at V and 6 bases at J, with 15 bases between. The CDR3 bases are TGTGCCAGCAGCCCGGAAAAGAGAGGCGATACGCAGTATTTT. This encodes CASSPEKRGDTQYF.

This chain joins TRBV7-9 and TRBJ1-2; D is possibly TRBD1 (6 bases). This CDR3 is 15 amino acids long. The germline V gene encodes CDR1 SEHNR and CDR2 FQNEAQ (reference sequence). Between the trimmed V and J ends, which lost 5 bases and 4 bases, there was a span of 17 bases. The CDR3 loop reads CASSPRTAQIYGYTF. The CDR3 DNA reads as TGTGCCAGCAGCCCCCGGACAGCCCAGATCTATGGCTACACCTTC.

In its sample, this clone is medium-sized (0.01 to 0.1%). Other nucleotide sequences from this sample produce the same CDR3. The rearrangement uses TRBV19 and TRBJ2-7, with TRBD1 matching 7 bases. The germline V gene encodes CDR1 LNHDA and CDR2 SQIVND (reference sequence). The CDR3 length is 14 residues. J lost 2 bases, V lost 1 base, and 2 bases had no gene match. In DNA form, the CDR3 reads TGTGCCAGTAGTATAGGGACAGGCACCTACGAGCAGTACTTC. Protein sequence: CASSIGTGTYEQYF.

The gene calls are TRBV29-1 and TRBJ2-7; 9 bases match TRBD1. Germline CDR1 reads SQVTM; CDR2 reads ANQGSEA. The CDR3 runs to 12 residues. The trim removed 6 bases at V and 3 bases at J, leaving 3 bases unmatched. CDR3 in amino acids: CSVGQGGYEQYF. CDR3 nucleotides: TGCAGCGTGGGACAGGGCGGCTACGAGCAGTACTTC.